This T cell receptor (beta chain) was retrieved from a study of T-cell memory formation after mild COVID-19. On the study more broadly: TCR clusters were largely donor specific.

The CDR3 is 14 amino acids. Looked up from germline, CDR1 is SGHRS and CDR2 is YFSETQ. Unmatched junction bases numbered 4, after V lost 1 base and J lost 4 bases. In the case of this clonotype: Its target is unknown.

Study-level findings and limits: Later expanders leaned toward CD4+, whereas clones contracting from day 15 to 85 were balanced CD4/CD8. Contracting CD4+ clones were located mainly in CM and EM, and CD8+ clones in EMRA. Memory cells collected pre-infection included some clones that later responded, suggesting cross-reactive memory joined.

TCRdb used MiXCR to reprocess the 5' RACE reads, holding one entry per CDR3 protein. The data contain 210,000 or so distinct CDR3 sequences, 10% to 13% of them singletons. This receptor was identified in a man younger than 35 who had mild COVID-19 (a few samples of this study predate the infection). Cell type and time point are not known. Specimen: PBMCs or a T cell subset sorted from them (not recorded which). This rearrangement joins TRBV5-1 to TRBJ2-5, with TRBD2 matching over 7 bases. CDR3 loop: CASSLNVAGETQYF. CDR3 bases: TGCGCCAGCAGCTTGAACGTAGCGGGAGAGACCCAGTACTTC.